The rows below give T cell receptor beta chains drawn from one sample of a study of blood T cell repertoires in COVID-19. Sequencing was performed with immunoSEQ multiplex PCR; in TCRdb, only in-frame clones are kept and a portion is missing. The data show about 210,000 clones, about 86% seen once. What was sequenced was peripheral blood. These receptors originate from a man in his 60s who had recovered from COVID-19. Both conserved end residues are part of each CDR3. Each record gives: J gene, V gene, D gene, CDR3 protein. The D gene is left open where the match is weak.

>TRBJ1-5|TRBV6-5|TRBD1
CASSSTWDSSQPQHF
>TRBJ1-1|TRBV7-3|TRBD1
CASSQQGAGTEAFF
>TRBJ2-1|TRBV5-1|TRBD2
CASSSGLAGNEQFF
>TRBJ2-5|TRBV3-1/TRBV3-2|-
CASSSGIVETQYF
>TRBJ2-3|TRBV19|TRBD2
CASSLSGGAPDTQYF
>TRBJ1-5|TRBV14|TRBD1
CASSHLGQGNNNQPQHF
>TRBJ1-1|TRBV7-2|TRBD1
CASSSNRGPRGTEAFF
>TRBJ1-1|TRBV5-1|TRBD1
CASSLGGQVNTEAFF
>TRBJ2-3|TRBV7-9|-
CASGPGTGVVDTQYF
>TRBJ1-1|TRBV7-2|-
CASSLGWLGGPNTEAFF
>TRBJ2-7|TRBV6-1|-
CASSESGARTYEQYF
>TRBJ1-1|TRBV30|-
CAWSAPRTEAFF
>TRBJ2-7|TRBV7-6|-
CASSLSNYEQYF
>TRBJ1-2|TRBV27|-
CASSARVGGYTF
>TRBJ2-6|TRBV7-9|-
CASSLSLTGANVLTF
>TRBJ1-2|TRBV5-8|TRBD1
CASSGTGGDYGYTF
>TRBJ2-2|TRBV11-2|TRBD2
CASRVRGGLNPGELFF
>TRBJ1-5|TRBV19|-
CARTDNQPQHF
>TRBJ1-1|TRBV7-9|-
CASSSTVNTEAFF
>TRBJ1-1|TRBV12-3/TRBV12-4|TRBD1
CASSTTGGGEAFF
>TRBJ2-4|TRBV4-1|TRBD1
CASSHQGTGASAKNIQYF
>TRBJ2-7|TRBV7-3|TRBD2
CASLSGSYEQYF
>TRBJ1-2|TRBV5-1|TRBD1
CASSLAGTANNYGYTF
>TRBJ1-1|TRBV19|TRBD1
CATSRGQGTEAFF
>TRBJ1-2|TRBV25-1|-
CASSDPGSNYGYTF
>TRBJ2-7|TRBV6-2/TRBV6-3|TRBD1
CASSIDRGRWQYF